This TCR beta chain was sequenced for a study of blood T cell repertoires in COVID-19. Across the whole study: Samples of COVID-19 (acute and convalescent) were obtained from the United States, Italy and Spain. Nucleic acid was either cDNA or gDNA, and it came from T cells, B-cell-depleted T cells, or PBMCs.

The CDR3 runs 13 residues. Between the trimmed V and J ends, which lost 7 bases and 4 bases, there was a span of 11 bases. Germline V gene data show CDR1 as MDHEN and CDR2 as SYDVKM. Original handling: Amplified reference gene primers provided the basis for estimating nucleated cell counts. This table comes from immunoSEQ multiplex PCR, and its TCRdb copy is limited to in-frame clones, with some not included. The DNA gave D and trimming, while V, J and clone size come from that table. The table includes about 260,000 clones, about 85% detected once. This receptor was identified in a human donor in a cohort sampled during active COVID-19. The rearrangement uses TRBV28 and TRBJ1-3; D remains unclear. Material for sequencing was peripheral blood. The DNA for the CDR3 is TGTGCCAGCAACGGAGGTGCGGGAAACACCATATATTTT. The encoded protein is CASNGGAGNTIYF.